A selection of T cell receptor beta chains follows, all from one sample in a study of blood T cell repertoires in COVID-19. Profiling relied on immunoSEQ multiplex PCR, and the TCRdb table lists in-frame clones only, not all of them. The sample shows 11,000 to 15,000 clones, 80% to 90% of them seen only once. Sequencing input: peripheral blood. The receptors derive from a human donor in a cohort sampled during active COVID-19. The CDR3 runs from the conserved cysteine through the conserved F or W. A D gene is named only where the DNA matches it firmly. Some rows have no size entry. The others give once, few or many, or a class for an expanded clone.

D: NA
size: NA
J: TRBJ1-1
V: TRBV5-4
length: 14
CDR3: CASSLGGRDTEAFF

D: NA
size: NA
J: TRBJ2-7
V: TRBV30
length: 12
CDR3: CAWGDKTYEQYF

D: NA
size: NA
J: TRBJ2-1
V: TRBV9
length: 12
CDR3: CASSKAGNEQFF

D: TRBD2
size: NA
J: TRBJ2-2
V: TRBV30
length: 15
CDR3: CAWRGGLAGTGELFF

D: NA
size: NA
J: TRBJ2-2
V: TRBV27
length: 17
CDR3: CASSLEPVILSAGELFF

D: TRBD1
size: NA
J: TRBJ1-4
V: TRBV6-6
length: 15
CDR3: CASSKDREPNEKLFF

D: NA
size: NA
J: TRBJ1-5
V: TRBV28
length: 14
CDR3: CASMVGAGNQPQHF

D: TRBD1
size: NA
J: TRBJ1-3
V: TRBV18
length: 16
CDR3: CASRTGGLNSGNTIYF

D: TRBD2
size: NA
J: TRBJ2-1
V: TRBV14
length: 16
CDR3: CASSPPGLAAFGEQFF

D: NA
size: NA
J: TRBJ1-2
V: TRBV30
length: 14
CDR3: CAWTAGLGSYGYTF

D: NA
size: NA
J: TRBJ2-1
V: TRBV10-2
length: 12
CDR3: CASSELLNEQFF

D: TRBD1
size: NA
J: TRBJ2-1
V: TRBV6-5
length: 16
CDR3: CASSYTGQGAYNEQFF

D: NA
size: once
J: TRBJ2-3
V: TRBV28
length: 14
CDR3: CASSLWGGTDTQYF

D: TRBD1
size: NA
J: TRBJ1-2
V: TRBV27
length: 15
CDR3: CASSLTTTGGYGYTF

D: TRBD1
size: NA
J: TRBJ2-7
V: TRBV28
length: 15
CDR3: CASRGTGTGGREQYF

D: TRBD2
size: NA
J: TRBJ2-7
V: TRBV7-9
length: 14
CDR3: CASSTQAGVREQYF

D: TRBD2
size: few
J: TRBJ2-7
V: TRBV30
length: 13
CDR3: CAWRLAGAYEQYF

D: NA
size: NA
J: TRBJ2-4
V: TRBV3-1/TRBV3-2
length: 17
CDR3: CASSQDLATLAKNIQYF

D: TRBD2
size: NA
J: TRBJ2-1
V: TRBV29-1
length: 15
CDR3: CSATRGTSGSNEQFF

D: TRBD2
size: NA
J: TRBJ2-1
V: TRBV4-1
length: 15
CDR3: CASSQVSGKYNEQFF

D: NA
size: NA
J: TRBJ2-7
V: TRBV14
length: 13
CDR3: CASSPPGFYEQYF

D: NA
size: NA
J: TRBJ1-4
V: TRBV10-2
length: 14
CDR3: CASSEDGVNEKLFF

D: NA
size: few
J: TRBJ2-3
V: TRBV6-6
length: 12
CDR3: CAANGGTDTQYF

D: NA
size: NA
J: TRBJ2-4
V: TRBV5-6
length: 14
CDR3: CASTVVGAGDIQYF

D: NA
size: NA
J: TRBJ1-1
V: TRBV9
length: 15
CDR3: CASSPSLKSGTEAFF

D: TRBD2
size: NA
J: TRBJ2-1
V: TRBV3-1/TRBV3-2
length: 17
CDR3: CASSRQGLGLGSREQFF

D: TRBD2
size: NA
J: TRBJ2-4
V: TRBV29-1
length: 17
CDR3: CSVDGATGGWAKNIQYF

D: NA
size: NA
J: TRBJ2-7
V: TRBV7-2
length: 13
CDR3: CASSSGTTYEQYF

D: TRBD1
size: few
J: TRBJ2-2
V: TRBV6-5
length: 15
CDR3: CASRTRDRITGELFF

D: NA
size: NA
J: TRBJ2-2
V: TRBV14
length: 15
CDR3: CASSRPGQNTGELFF

D: TRBD1
size: NA
J: TRBJ2-3
V: TRBV6-5
length: 14
CDR3: CASSPGDRPDTQYF

D: NA
size: NA
J: TRBJ2-5
V: TRBV19
length: 13
CDR3: CASSFGNGETQYF

D: NA
size: NA
J: TRBJ2-3
V: TRBV5-1
length: 16
CDR3: CASSLGAFGGTDTQYF

D: TRBD1
size: once
J: TRBJ2-1
V: TRBV28
length: 12
CDR3: CAEQGRYNEQFF

D: TRBD2
size: NA
J: TRBJ2-1
V: TRBV5-4
length: 16
CDR3: CASSLGSGQLYNEQFF

D: NA
size: NA
J: TRBJ2-3
V: TRBV19
length: 17
CDR3: CASSRRGVVSATDTQYF

D: NA
size: NA
J: TRBJ2-7
V: TRBV19
length: 15
CDR3: CASSIGAGAGYEQYF

D: NA
size: NA
J: TRBJ2-2
V: TRBV5-1
length: 15
CDR3: CASSLHPTNTGELFF

D: NA
size: NA
J: TRBJ2-3
V: TRBV9
length: 16
CDR3: CASSVEGASSTDTQYF

D: TRBD1
size: NA
J: TRBJ2-5
V: TRBV7-7
length: 16
CDR3: CASSIGTAMGQETQYF

D: TRBD2
size: NA
J: TRBJ2-3
V: TRBV2
length: 15
CDR3: CASMQWGGPGDTQYF

D: TRBD1
size: NA
J: TRBJ2-7
V: TRBV6-5
length: 15
CDR3: CASGKPGQGAGEQYF